This T cell receptor (beta chain) stems from a study of T cells in Graves' hyperthyroidism and ophthalmopathy. This CDR3 spans 13 amino acids. Between the trimmed V and J ends, which lost 4 bases and 5 bases, there was a span of 11 bases. Researchers amplified the TCR beta CDR3 regions from RNA transcripts. A first-round RT-PCR of the TCR CDR3 used the HTBI primer set. From the multiplex PCR reads, TCRdb called clonotypes with MiXCR, one entry per CDR3 protein. The sample has about 480,000 distinct CDR3 sequences; 14% are singletons. In making diagnoses, clinical symptoms, serum thyroxine and TRAb, thyroid ultrasound and orbital computed tomography were all used.

Sequenced input: blood. The V gene is TRBV12-3 or TRBV12-4, the J gene TRBJ1-2, with D perhaps matching TRBD1 (6 bases). The clonotype comes from a woman aged 18 to 35 with Graves' hyperthyroidism. The CDR3 sequence: CASSYGGEYGYTF. As DNA, the CDR3 is TGTGCCAGCAGTTATGGGGGCGAGTATGGCTACACCTTC.